This T cell receptor beta chain stems from a study of T cell clones after liver transplantation. The overall study: Liver transplant recipients had immunosuppression withdrawal attempted within 2 years.

Method: immunoSEQ multiplex PCR; TCRdb's copy keeps in-frame clones and lacks some. The sample lists tens of thousands of clones, about 84% occurring once. The V gene end was trimmed by 3 bases and the J gene end by 7 bases; junction bases not matched to a gene: 7. CDR3 length equals 14 residues. Germline V gives CDR1 SQVTM, CDR2 ANQGSEA. This clone was observed a single time. Sequenced here: CD4+ T cells from blood, sampled 45 to 46 months after liver transplant. V gene TRBV29-1 combines with J gene TRBJ2-1, with TRBD2 matching over 9 bases. This clonotype originated in a human patient who received a liver transplant. Some T cells may trace back to the graft donor. The CDR3 protein is CSVELTSGLNEQFF. CDR3 nucleotide sequence: TGCAGCGTTGAGCTGACTAGCGGACTAAATGAGCAGTTCTTC.